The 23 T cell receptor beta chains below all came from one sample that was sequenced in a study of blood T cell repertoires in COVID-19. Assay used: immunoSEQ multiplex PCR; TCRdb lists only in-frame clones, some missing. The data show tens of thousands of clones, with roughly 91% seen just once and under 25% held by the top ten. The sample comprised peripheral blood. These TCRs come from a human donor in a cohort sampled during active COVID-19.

The CDR3 protein is CASNRAGGYEQYF. In DNA, the CDR3 is TGTGCCAGCAACCGAGCGGGAGGGTACGAGCAGTACTTC. The chain carries TRBV2 and TRBJ2-7, with TRBD2 matching 10 bases. The CDR3 loop spans 13 amino acids. The J segment lost 4 bases and the V segment lost 7 bases, leaving 4 bases of the junction unmatched. Per the germline V gene, CDR1 is SNHLY and CDR2 is FYNNEI. Based on the CDR3 plus reference TRBV2 and TRBJ2-7, the full variable domain is EPEVTQTPSHQVTQMGQEVILRCVPISNHLYFYWYRQILGQKVEFLVSFYNNEISEKSEIFDDQFSVERPDGSNFTLKIRSTKLEDSAMYFCASNRAGGYEQYFGPGTRLTVT.

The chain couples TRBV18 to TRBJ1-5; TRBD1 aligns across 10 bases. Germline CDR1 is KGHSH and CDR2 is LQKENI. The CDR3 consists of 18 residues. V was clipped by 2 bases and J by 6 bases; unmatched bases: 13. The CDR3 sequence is CASSPRGQGSDNSQPQHF. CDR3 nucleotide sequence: TGTGCCAGCTCACCAAGGGGACAGGGGTCGGACAATAGTCAGCCCCAGCATTTT.

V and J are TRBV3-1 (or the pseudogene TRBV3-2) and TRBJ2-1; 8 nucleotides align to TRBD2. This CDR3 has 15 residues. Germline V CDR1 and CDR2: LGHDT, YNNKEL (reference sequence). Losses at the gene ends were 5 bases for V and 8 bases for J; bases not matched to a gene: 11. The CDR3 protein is CASSTRTSLSDEQFF. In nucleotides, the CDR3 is TGTGCCAGCAGCACGCGGACTAGCCTCTCGGATGAGCAGTTCTTC.

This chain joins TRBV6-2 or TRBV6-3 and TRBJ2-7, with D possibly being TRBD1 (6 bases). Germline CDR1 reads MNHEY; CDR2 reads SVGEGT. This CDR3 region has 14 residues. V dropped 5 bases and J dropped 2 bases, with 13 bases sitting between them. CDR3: CASSDRSGAYEQYF. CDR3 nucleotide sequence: TGTGCCAGCAGTGACAGGTCTGGGGCCTACGAGCAGTACTTC.

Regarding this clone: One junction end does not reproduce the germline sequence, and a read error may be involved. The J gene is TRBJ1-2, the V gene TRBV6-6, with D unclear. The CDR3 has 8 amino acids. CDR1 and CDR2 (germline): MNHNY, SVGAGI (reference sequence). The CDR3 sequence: CAIGGDFF. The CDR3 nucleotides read TGTGCCATCGGAGGCGACTTCTTC.

CDR3 residues: CASTTGDQPQHF. CDR3 in DNA: TGTGCCAGCACAACAGGGGATCAGCCCCAGCATTTT. The gene calls are TRBV2 and TRBJ1-5; TRBD1 aligns across 7 bases. V gave up 7 bases and J gave up 5 bases; unmatched junction bases: 2. Germline CDR1 SNHLY, CDR2 FYNNEI. This CDR3 is built from 12 residues.

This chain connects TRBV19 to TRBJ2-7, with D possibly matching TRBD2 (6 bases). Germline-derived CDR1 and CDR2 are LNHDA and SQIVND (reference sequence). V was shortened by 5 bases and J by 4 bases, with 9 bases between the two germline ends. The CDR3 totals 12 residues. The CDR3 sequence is CASSGGFYEQYF. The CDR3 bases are TGTGCCAGTAGTGGGGGGTTTTACGAGCAGTACTTC.

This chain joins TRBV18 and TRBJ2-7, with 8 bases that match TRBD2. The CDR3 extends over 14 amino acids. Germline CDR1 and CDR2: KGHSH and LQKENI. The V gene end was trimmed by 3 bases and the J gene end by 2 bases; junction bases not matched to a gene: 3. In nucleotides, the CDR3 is TGTGCCAGCTCACCTCCGGGAGGGCCCTACGAGCAGTACTTC. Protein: CASSPPGGPYEQYF.

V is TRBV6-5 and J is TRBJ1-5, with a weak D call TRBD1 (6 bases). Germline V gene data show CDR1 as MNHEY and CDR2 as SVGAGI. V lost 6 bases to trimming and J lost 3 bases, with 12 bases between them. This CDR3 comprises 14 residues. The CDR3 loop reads CASRDTGSNQPQHF. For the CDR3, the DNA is TGTGCCAGCAGAGACACAGGGTCCAATCAGCCCCAGCATTTT.

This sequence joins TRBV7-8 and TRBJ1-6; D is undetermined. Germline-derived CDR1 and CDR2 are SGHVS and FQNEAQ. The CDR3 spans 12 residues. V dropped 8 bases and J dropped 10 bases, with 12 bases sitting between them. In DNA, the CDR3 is TGTGCCAGCGGAGAAGGTAACTCACCCCTCCACTTT. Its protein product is CASGEGNSPLHF. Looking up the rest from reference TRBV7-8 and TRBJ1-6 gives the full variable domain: GAGVSQSPRYKVAKRGQDVALRCDPISGHVSLFWYQQALGQGPEFLTYFQNEAQLDKSGLPSDRFFAERPEGSVSTLKIQRTQQEDSAVYLCASGEGNSPLHFGNGTRLTVT.

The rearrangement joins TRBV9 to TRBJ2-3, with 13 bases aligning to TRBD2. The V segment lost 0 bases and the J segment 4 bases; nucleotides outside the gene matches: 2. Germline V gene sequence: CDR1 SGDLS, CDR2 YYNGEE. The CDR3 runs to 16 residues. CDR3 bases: TGTGCCAGCAGCGTAGAACTAGCGGGGGGGGCAGATACGCAGTATTTT. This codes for CASSVELAGGADTQYF.

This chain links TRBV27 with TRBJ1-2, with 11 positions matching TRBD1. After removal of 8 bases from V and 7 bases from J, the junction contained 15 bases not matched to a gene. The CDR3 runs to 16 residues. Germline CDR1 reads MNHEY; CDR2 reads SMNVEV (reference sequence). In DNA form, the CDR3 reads TGTGCCAGCGCCCGGGACAGGGGGTTTGCGATCTCTGGCTACACCTTC. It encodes CASARDRGFAISGYTF.

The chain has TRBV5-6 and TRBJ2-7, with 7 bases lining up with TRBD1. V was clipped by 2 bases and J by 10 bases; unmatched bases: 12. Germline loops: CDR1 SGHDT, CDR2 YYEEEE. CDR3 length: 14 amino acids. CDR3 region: CASSFDREVFDQYF. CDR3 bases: TGTGCCAGCAGCTTTGACAGGGAAGTTTTTGATCAGTACTTC.

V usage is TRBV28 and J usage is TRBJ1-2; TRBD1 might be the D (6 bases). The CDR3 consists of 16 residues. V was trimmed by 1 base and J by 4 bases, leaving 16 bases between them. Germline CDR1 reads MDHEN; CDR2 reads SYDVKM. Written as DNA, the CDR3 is TGTGCCAGCAGTTTATACGAGAGACAGGCGATCTATGGCTACACCTTC. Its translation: CASSLYERQAIYGYTF.

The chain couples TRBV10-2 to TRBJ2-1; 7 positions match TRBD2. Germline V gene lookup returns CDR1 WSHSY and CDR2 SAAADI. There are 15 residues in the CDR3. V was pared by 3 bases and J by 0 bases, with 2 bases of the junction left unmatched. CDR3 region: CASSEAGSSYNEQFF. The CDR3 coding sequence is TGCGCCAGCAGTGAAGCGGGGAGCTCCTACAATGAGCAGTTCTTC.

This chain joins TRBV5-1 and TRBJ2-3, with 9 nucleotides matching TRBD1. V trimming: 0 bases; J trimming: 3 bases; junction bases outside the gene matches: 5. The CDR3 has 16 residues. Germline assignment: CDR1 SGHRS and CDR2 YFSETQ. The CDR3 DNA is TGCGCCAGCAGCTTGGCGACAGGGGGGTTGACAGATACGCAGTATTTT. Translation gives CASSLATGGLTDTQYF.

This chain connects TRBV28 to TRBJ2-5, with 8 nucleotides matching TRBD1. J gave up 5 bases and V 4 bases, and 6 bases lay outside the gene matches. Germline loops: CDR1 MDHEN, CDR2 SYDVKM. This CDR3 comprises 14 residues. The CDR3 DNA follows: TGTGCCAGCAGTTCCGGACAGGGCGGCGAGACCCAGTACTTC. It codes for CASSSGQGGETQYF.

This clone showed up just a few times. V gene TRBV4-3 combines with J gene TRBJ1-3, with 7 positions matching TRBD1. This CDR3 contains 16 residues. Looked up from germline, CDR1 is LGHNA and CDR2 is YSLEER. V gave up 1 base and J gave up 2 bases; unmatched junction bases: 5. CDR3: CASSQAPQGAGNTIYF. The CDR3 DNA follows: TGCGCCAGCAGCCAAGCCCCCCAGGGGGCTGGAAACACCATATATTTT.

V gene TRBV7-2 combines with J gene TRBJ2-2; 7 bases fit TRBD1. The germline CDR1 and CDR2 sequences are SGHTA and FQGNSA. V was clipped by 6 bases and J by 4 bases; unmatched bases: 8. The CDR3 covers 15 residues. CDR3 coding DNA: TGTGCCAGCAGGACACAGGGGTCGGGCACCGGGGAGCTGTTTTTT. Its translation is CASRTQGSGTGELFF.

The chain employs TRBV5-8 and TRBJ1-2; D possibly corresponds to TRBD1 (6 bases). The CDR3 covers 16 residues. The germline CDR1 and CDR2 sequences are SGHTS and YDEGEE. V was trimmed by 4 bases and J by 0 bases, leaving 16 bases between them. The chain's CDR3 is CASSIYRGHSNYGYTF. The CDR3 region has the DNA TGTGCCAGCAGCATCTACCGGGGACACTCTAACTATGGCTACACCTTC.

DNA for the CDR3: TGTGCCAGTAGTATTTGGAGGGTTAGCGGAGAAAAACTGTTTTTT. The encoded protein is CASSIWRVSGEKLFF. This chain connects TRBV19 to TRBJ1-4; D remains unclear. Trimming stripped 3 bases from V and 8 bases from J, with 16 bases between. The CDR3 is made up of 15 amino acids. The V gene's germline CDR1 is LNHDA and CDR2 SQIVND (reference sequence).

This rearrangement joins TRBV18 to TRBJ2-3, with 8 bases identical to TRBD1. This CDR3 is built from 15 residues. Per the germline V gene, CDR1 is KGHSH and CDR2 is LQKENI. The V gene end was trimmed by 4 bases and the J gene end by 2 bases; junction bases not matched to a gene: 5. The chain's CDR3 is CASSQQGGLTDTQYF. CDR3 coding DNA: TGTGCCAGCTCACAACAGGGGGGCCTCACAGATACGCAGTATTTT.

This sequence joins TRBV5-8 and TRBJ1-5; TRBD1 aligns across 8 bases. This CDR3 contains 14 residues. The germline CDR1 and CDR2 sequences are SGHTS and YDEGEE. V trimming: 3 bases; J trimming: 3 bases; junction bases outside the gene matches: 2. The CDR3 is CASSWGQANQPQHF. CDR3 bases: TGTGCCAGCAGCTGGGGACAGGCCAATCAGCCCCAGCATTTT.